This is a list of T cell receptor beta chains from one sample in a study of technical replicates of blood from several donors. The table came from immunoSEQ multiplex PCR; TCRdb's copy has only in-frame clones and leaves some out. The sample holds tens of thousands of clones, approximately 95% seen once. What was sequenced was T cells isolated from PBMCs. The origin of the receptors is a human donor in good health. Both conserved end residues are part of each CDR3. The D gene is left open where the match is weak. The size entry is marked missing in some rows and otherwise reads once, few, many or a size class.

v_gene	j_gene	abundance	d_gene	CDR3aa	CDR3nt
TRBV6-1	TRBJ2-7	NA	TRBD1	CASSEAGQGPSYEQYF	TGTGCCAGCAGTGAAGCCGGACAGGGGCCTTCCTACGAGCAGTACTTC
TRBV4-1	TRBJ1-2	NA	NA	CASSPGTPYDYTF	TGCGCCAGCAGCCCCGGGACACCCTATGACTACACCTTC
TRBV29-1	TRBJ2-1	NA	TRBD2	CSVARLAGYNEQFF	TGCAGCGTTGCTAGGCTAGCGGGGTACAATGAGCAGTTCTTC
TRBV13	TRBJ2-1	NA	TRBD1	CASSSDRGRDEQFF	TGTGCCAGCAGCTCGGACAGGGGGCGGGATGAGCAGTTCTTC
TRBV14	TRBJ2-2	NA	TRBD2	CASSPPGKREFSGELFF	TGTGCCAGCAGCCCACCGGGGAAGCGGGAGTTTTCCGGGGAGCTGTTTTTT
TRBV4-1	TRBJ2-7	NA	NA	CASGDFLGGAAYEQYF	TGCGCCAGCGGGGATTTCTTGGGGGGGGCCGCCTACGAGCAGTACTTC
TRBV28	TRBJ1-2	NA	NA	CAITRTGFNYGYTF	TGTGCCATCACACGAACAGGGTTCAACTATGGCTACACCTTC
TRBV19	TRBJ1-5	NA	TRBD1	CASSIGPGQGEVQPQHF	TGTGCCAGTAGTATAGGACCCGGACAGGGGGAAGTTCAGCCCCAGCATTTT
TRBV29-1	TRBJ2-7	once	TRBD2	CSVATSVEYEQYF	TGCAGCGTTGCTACTAGCGTTGAATACGAGCAGTACTTC
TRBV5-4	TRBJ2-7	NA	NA	CASTKTNLREQYF	TGTGCCAGCACCAAGACTAACTTAAGAGAGCAGTACTTC
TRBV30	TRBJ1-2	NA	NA	CAWSVLRRTAGYTF	TGTGCCTGGAGTGTACTCAGAAGGACAGCCGGCTACACCTTC
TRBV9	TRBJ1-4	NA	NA	CASSVSATNEKLFF	TGTGCCAGCAGCGTTTCTGCAACTAATGAAAAACTGTTTTTT
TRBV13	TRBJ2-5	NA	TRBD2	CASSLGFSGGAGETQYF	TGTGCCAGCAGCTTAGGCTTTAGCGGGGGGGCTGGAGAGACCCAGTACTTC
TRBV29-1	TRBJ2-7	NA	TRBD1	CSVERDSGSYEQYF	TGCAGCGTTGAACGGGACAGTGGCTCCTACGAGCAGTACTTC
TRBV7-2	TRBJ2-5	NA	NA	CASSLVAETQYF	TGTGCCAGCAGCTTAGTCGCGGAGACCCAGTACTTC
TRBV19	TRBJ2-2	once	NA	CASTSSGNTGELFF	TGTGCCAGTACTAGTAGCGGGAACACCGGGGAGCTGTTTTTT
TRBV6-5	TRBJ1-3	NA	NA	CASSYSTGTSIGLLYF	TGTGCCAGCAGTTACTCGACCGGGACTAGTATCGGGTTACTATATTTT
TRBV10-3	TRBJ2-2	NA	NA	CAISESVPGSGELFF	TGTGCCATCAGTGAGAGTGTGCCCGGGTCCGGGGAGCTGTTTTTT
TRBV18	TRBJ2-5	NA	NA	CASSPVGAPQETQYF	TGTGCCAGCTCCCCTGTGGGGGCGCCCCAAGAGACCCAGTACTTC
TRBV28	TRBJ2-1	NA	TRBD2	CASSLDRTRDNEQFF	TGTGCCAGCAGTTTGGACCGGACTAGGGACAATGAGCAGTTCTTC
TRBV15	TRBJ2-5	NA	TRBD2	CATSSRTSGGNQYF	TGTGCCACCAGCTCCCGGACTAGCGGGGGGAACCAGTACTTC
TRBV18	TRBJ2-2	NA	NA	CASPRSGPNTGELFF	TGTGCCAGCCCAAGGTCAGGGCCGAACACCGGGGAGCTGTTTTTT
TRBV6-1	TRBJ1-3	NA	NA	CASSDPRGNTIYF	TGTGCCAGCAGTGATCCCAGGGGAAACACCATATATTTT